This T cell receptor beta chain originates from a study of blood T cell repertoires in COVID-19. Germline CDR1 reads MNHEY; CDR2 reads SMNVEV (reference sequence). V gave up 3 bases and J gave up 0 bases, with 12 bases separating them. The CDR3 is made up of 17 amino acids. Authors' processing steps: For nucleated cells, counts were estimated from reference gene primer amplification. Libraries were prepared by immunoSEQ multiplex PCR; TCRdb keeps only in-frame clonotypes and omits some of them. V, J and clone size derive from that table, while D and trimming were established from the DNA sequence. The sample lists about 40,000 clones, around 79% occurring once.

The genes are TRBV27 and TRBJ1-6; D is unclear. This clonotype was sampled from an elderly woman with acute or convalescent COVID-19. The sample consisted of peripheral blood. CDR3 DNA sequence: TGTGCCAGCAGTTTTATCCCACCCGGCTCCTATAATTCACCCCTCCACTTT. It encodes CASSFIPPGSYNSPLHF.